The clone carrying this T cell receptor beta chain was picked up one time. Antigen: not known. The study treated chemo-refractory metastatic non-small-cell lung cancer patients with focal radiation plus ipilimumab CTLA-4 blockade. This specimen comes from a study of radiotherapy plus CTLA-4 blockade in lung cancer. Study background: Objective responses were seen in about a sixth of patients, disease control in about 30%. Overall study findings and caveats: Reports identified early blood T cell clone dynamics, with interferon-beta, as the best response predictor. Blood TCR clones of tumor origin expanded after radiotherapy plus ipilimumab.

The CDR3 has 13 amino acids. Germline values: CDR1 MNHEY, CDR2 SVGAGI. V lost 5 bases and J lost 3; bases outside the gene matches: 4. Assay: immunoSEQ multiplex PCR; the TCRdb copy retains only in-frame clones and omits some. The sample has 43,000 or so clones; 55% to 80% are singletons. The input for sequencing was peripheral blood, taken from a patient treated with radiotherapy plus ipilimumab. V is TRBV6-5 and J is TRBJ2-7, with 7 bases lining up with TRBD1. The sequence came from a human donor with non-small cell lung cancer who had a complete response to radiotherapy plus ipilimumab. CDR3 DNA sequence: TGTGCCAGCAGTGACAGGGTATACTACGAGCAGTACTTC. Protein sequence: CASSDRVYYEQYF.